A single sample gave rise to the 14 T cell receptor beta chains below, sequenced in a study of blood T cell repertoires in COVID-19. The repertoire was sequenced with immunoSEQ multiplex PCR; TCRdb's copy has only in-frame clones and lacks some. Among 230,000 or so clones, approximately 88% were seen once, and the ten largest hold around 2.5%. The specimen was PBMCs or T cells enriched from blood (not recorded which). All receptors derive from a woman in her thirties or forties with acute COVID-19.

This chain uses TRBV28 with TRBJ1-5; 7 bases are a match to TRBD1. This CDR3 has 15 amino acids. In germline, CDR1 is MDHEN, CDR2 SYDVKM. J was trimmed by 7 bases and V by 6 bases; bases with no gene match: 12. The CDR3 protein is CASRLRDREGQPQHF. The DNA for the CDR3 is TGTGCCAGCAGACTCCGCGACAGGGAAGGACAGCCCCAGCATTTT.

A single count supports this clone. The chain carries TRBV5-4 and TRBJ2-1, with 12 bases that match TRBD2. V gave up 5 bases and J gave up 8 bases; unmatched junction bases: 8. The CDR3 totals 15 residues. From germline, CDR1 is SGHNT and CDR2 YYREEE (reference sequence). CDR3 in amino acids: CASSSSGRALYEQFF. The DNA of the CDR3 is TGTGCCAGCAGTTCTAGCGGGAGGGCCCTCTATGAGCAGTTCTTC.

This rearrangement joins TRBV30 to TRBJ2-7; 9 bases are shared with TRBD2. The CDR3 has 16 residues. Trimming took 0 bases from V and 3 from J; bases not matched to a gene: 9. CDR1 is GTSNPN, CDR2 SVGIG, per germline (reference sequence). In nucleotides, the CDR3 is TGTGCCTGGAGTGTACTCCGGCTAGCGGGAAGCTACGAGCAGTACGTC. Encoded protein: CAWSVLRLAGSYEQYV.

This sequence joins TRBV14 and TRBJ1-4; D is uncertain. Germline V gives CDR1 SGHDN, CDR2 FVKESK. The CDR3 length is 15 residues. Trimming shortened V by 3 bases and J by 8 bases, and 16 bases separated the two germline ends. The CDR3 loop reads CASSHNRHSTEKLFF. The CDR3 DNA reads TGTGCCAGCAGCCATAACCGACATTCGACGGAAAAACTGTTTTTT.

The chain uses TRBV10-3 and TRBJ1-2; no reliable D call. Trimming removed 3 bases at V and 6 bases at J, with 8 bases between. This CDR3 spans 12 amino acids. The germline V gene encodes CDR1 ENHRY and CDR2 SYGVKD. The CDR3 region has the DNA TGTGCCATCAGTGAATCGAGGGATGGCTACACCTTC. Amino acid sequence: CAISESRDGYTF.

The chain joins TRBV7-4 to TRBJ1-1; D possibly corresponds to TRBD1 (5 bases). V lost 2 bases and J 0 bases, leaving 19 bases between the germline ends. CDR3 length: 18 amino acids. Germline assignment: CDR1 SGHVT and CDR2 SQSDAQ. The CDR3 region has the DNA TGTGCCAGCAGCTTAATTCGGTCGGCGGGACCGTTGAACACTGAAGCTTTCTTT. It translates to CASSLIRSAGPLNTEAFF. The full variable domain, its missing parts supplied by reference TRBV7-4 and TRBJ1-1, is GAGVSQSPRYKVAKRGRDVALRCDSISGHVTLYWYRQTLGQGSEVLTYSQSDAQRDKSGRPSGRFSAERPERSVSTLKIQRTEQGDSAVYLCASSLIRSAGPLNTEAFFGQGTRLTVV.

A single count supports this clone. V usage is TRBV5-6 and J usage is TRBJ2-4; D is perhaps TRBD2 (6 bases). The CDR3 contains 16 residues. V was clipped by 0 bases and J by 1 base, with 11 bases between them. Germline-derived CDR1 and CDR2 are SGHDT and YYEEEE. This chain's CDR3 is CASSLGPSEAKNIQYF. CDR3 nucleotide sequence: TGTGCCAGCAGCTTGGGTCCTAGCGAGGCCAAAAACATTCAGTACTTC.

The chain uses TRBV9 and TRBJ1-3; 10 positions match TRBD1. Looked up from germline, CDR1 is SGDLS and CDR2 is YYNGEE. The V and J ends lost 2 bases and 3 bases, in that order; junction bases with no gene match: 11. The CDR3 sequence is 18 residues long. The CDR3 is CASSVGQGVLSGGNTIYF. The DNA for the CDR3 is TGTGCCAGCAGCGTCGGACAGGGGGTTCTATCGGGTGGAAACACCATATATTTT. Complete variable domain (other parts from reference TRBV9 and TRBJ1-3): DSGVTQTPKHLITATGQRVTLRCSPRSGDLSVYWYQQSLDQGLQFLIQYYNGEERAKGNILERFSAQQFPDLHSELNLSSLELGDSALYFCASSVGQGVLSGGNTIYFGEGSWLTVV.

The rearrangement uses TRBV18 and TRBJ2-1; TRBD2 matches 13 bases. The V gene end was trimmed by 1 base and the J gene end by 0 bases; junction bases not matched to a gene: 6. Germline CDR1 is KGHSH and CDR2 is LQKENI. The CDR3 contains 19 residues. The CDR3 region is CASSPLTSGGPSSYNEQFF. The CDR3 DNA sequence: TGTGCCAGCTCACCACTGACTAGCGGGGGGCCGAGCTCCTACAATGAGCAGTTCTTC.

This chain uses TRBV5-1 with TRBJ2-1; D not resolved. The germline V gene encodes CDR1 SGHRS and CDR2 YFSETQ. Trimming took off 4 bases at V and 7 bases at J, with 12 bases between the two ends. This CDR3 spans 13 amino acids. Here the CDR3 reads CASSPVYFNEQFF. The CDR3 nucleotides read TGCGCCAGCAGCCCTGTATACTTTAATGAGCAGTTCTTC.

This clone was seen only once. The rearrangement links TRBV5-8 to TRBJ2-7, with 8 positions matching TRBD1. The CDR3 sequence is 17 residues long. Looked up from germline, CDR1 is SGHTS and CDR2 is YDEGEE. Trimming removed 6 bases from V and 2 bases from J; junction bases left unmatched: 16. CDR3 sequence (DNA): TGTGCCAGCACCCACAGGGGGGACAGCCGCCTCCCCTACGAGCAGTACTTC. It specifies CASTHRGDSRLPYEQYF.

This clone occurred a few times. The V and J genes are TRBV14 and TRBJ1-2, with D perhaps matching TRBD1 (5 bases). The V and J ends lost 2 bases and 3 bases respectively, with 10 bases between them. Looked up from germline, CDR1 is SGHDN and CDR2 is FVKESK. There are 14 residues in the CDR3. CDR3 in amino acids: CASSQPDRDYGYTF. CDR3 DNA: TGTGCCAGCAGCCAACCAGACAGAGACTATGGCTACACCTTC.

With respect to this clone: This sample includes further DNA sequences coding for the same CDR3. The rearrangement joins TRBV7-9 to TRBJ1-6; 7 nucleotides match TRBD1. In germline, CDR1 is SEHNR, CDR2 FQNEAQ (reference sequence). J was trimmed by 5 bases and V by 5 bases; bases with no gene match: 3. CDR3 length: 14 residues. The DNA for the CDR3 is TGTGCCAGCAGCCTAACAGGGGATAATTCACCCCTCCACTTT. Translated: CASSLTGDNSPLHF. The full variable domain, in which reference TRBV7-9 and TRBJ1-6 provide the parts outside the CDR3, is DTGVSQNPRHKITKRGQNVTFRCDPISEHNRLYWYRQTLGQGPEFLTYFQNEAQLEKSRLLSDRFSAERPKGSFSTLEIQRTEQGDSAMYLCASSLTGDNSPLHFGNGTRLTVT.

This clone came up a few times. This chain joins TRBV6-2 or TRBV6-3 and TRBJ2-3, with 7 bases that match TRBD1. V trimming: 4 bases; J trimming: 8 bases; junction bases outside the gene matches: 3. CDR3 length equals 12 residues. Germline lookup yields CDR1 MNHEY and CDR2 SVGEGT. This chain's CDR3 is CASSWTGGTQYF. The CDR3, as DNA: TGTGCCAGCAGTTGGACAGGCGGTACGCAGTATTTT.